This T cell receptor beta chain derives from a study of cytomegalovirus exposure and HLA in healthy donors (dated by TCRdb to 2017 to 2019). General notes on the study: According to an earlier analysis of several hundred of the donors, 200 million or so T cells yielded some 110 million unique TCR beta sequences and about 300 Gb of sequence data. Donor age, sex, ethnicity and CMV serostatus were compiled together with the repertoire data. Using immunosequencing, the study profiled T cell repertoires from some 670 subjects and related those repertoires to cytomegalovirus serostatus. All discovery cohort repertoires had been generated on a single sequencing platform. To predict cytomegalovirus infection status, the study combined high-throughput TCR immunosequencing, statistical association of individual TCRs with disease status, and machine learning. Besides the first cohort of roughly 660 subjects, a separate validation cohort made up of 120 or so different subjects was used. In an earlier analysis of roughly 540 of the donors, high-throughput TCR beta sequencing was used to judge whether each TCR beta V gene segment behaved as functional or pseudogenic. The study aimed to test whether cataloging public T cell receptors could reveal signatures of past pathogen exposure. Across around 400 genotyped donors of the cohort, an average of 235,054 unique TCR beta nucleotide sequences per donor were sequenced, and 15% to 20% of those sequences were non-productive. The later analysis used no new phenotypic data to find candidate immune exposures, relying instead on TCR beta sequences and their occurrence across donors. A later analysis re-analyzed previously published TCR beta repertoires from about 730 donors and added high-resolution HLA genotyping to study TCR occurrence patterns. Typing coverage varied by locus: roughly 629-640 donors for A, B, C, DRB1 and DQB1; roughly 510 for DQA1; over 600 for DPA1; fewer than 480 for DPB1. An early release that covered approximately 600 HLA-typed donors contained around 330 gigabases of sequencing data and around 80 million unique TCR sequences. The genetic ancestry cluster associated with self-reported Caucasian donors included over 65% of the roughly 360 genotyped donors. Genome-wide SNP genotypes for about 65% of the 666 donors were used in a later genetic analysis, which treated that subset as a discovery cohort. Class I and class II HLA loci were covered by the typing at four-digit resolution. Because of strong linkage in the cohort, five DR-DQ haplotypes were treated as single units for association and clustering. Findings and caveats that apply to the study as a whole: This cohort had only TCR beta chains sequenced, and the lack of alpha or paired-chain data limited which features could be detected. Roughly 17 rarely observed V segments, including chromosome 9 orphons, were excluded from the earlier analysis of a few hundred of the donors because counts were too low. The only immune exposure information available for the cohort was CMV serostatus. The sequencing pipeline was judged likely to have produced a cluster of highly shared sequence variants as a technical artifact. A further reported finding was that TCR beta sequences accurately predicted the HLA-A and HLA-B alleles for most subjects in the first cohort. The study listed 164 TCR beta chains as associated with cytomegalovirus. At a false discovery rate of 0.05, a later analysis linked 16,000 or so TCR beta sequences to specific HLA alleles. The authors suggested that the approach could potentially be generalized to other disease states and immunological phenotypes. In a later analysis, most CMV-associated TCR beta chains were found to appear HLA-restricted, with HLA associations seemingly driven largely by CMV exposure. A later analysis found that TCR association rates varied across HLA loci, with DRB1 alleles showing the most associated TCRs and HLA-C alleles the fewest. In vitro tests confirmed that three of the cytomegalovirus-associated TCR beta chains recognize cytomegalovirus antigens. HLA typing was unavailable for some donors at each locus, so association tests used only the typed subset. The classifier was reported to diagnose cytomegalovirus status with high specificity and sensitivity in both the original and validation cohorts. Sequencing depth was assumed to be roughly uniform across donors in the presence/absence analyses, though that assumption may not hold. Linkage disequilibrium might explain the correlated functional status among segregating V segments, but an unknown experimental factor could not be ruled out. In an earlier analysis of around 500 of the donors, most TCR beta V segments appeared in productive rearrangements about 87% or about 30% of the time, broadly matching IMGT annotations. Most TCR sequences were observed very rarely across donors, whereas some public TCRs were present in many individuals. The 87-base-pair reads could not distinguish some IMGT-functional V segments, including TRBV6-2 and TRBV6-3, so those segments were excluded. V-gene and J-gene trimming of TCR beta chains was associated with a missense DCLRE1C variant in a later genetic analysis, and the association was replicated in an independent cohort. A later genetic analysis reported fewer N-insertions in productive TCRs among donors in an Asian-associated ancestry cluster than the roughly 700-donor mean. Assigning TCR associations to individual alleles was difficult when HLA alleles, especially DR and DQ, strongly co-occurred. A later analysis found that HLA-associated TCR beta chains were more clonally expanded and had lower generation probabilities than equally common non-associated chains. According to a later analysis, parvovirus B19, influenza, CMV and Epstein-Barr virus appeared linked to several top co-occurrence clusters.

Library method: the immunoSEQ multiplex PCR assay. For the multiplex PCR, a mixture combining 60 forward primers for TCR Vbeta segments and 13 reverse primers for TCR Jbeta segments was used. A multiplex PCR assay on genomic DNA amplified the CDR3 region of rearranged TCR beta genes. Amplified TCR beta libraries were sequenced as 87-base-pair reads on the Illumina HiSeq System. On the study's bioinformatics: A later analysis counted tens of millions of unique TCR beta chains across the 670 or so repertoires, and some 12 million of these chains were shared by at least two donors. Raw reads were error-corrected and collapsed into unique sequences by a nearest-neighbor algorithm in which closely related sequences were merged to remove PCR and sequencing errors. To assign V, D and J gene segments, CDR3 sequences were aligned to IMGT reference sequences. Each retained sequence needed at least a six-nucleotide match to both a V gene segment and a J gene segment. A rearrangement was called productive if the CDR3 had no stop codons and remained in frame with V and J, and every other rearrangement was called non-productive. Following IMGT convention, CDR3 was defined as the stretch from the second conserved V-encoded cysteine up to the conserved J-encoded phenylalanine. The earlier analysis of some 580 of the donors excluded any sequence lacking an unambiguous match to a single V gene segment. An earlier analysis of about 600 of the donors called V segments functional above 56.7% productive rearrangements and segregating when the between-donor standard deviation exceeded 5%. A statistical classification framework was built for diagnosing cytomegalovirus status from the catalog of TCR beta chain sequences. In a later analysis, V and J genes were assigned by comparing TCR nucleotide sequences against IMGT/GENE-DB human TR gene sequences. The TCRdist pipeline was used in a later analysis to assign CDR3 sequences and most-parsimonious VDJ recombination scenarios. A later analysis defined each TCR beta chain by its CDR3 amino acid sequence plus V-gene family, and excluded reads lacking a unique V-gene family. A later analysis removed 500 to 600 highly shared, low-generation-probability nucleotide sequences to deal with suspected cross-contamination and a sequencing artifact. A later analysis calculated a clonal expansion index for each public chain from normalized within-repertoire ranks of inferred template counts. In a later analysis, generation probabilities were computed using a VDJ recombination model fitted to out-of-frame rearrangements, and the results were checked against IGoR. In a later analysis, TCR-TCR, TCR-HLA and TCR-CMV co-occurrence was scored with hypergeometric tests, and a repertoire-size bias correction was applied to TCR pairs. A later analysis estimated false discovery rates by permuting HLA or CMV assignments 20 times. In a later analysis, co-occurring TCRs were grouped using DBSCAN, and TCRdist sequence similarity was added for clustering within HLA-allele-positive subsets. Repertoires with fewer than 30,000 or more than 120,000 public chains were left out of co-occurrence clustering, as were a handful of repertoires with anomalous nucleotide sharing. TCRdb carries this immuneACCESS record with in-frame sequences only. Its versions omit some clonotypes, under half of them owing to an unresolved V gene in the studies checked, with the rest unexplained. V, J and clone size are taken as reported in that table, and D and trimming were inferred from the DNA itself. This sample has about 140,000 clones in its table, and around four fifths of those were observed once. The ten biggest clones cover about 1.4% of the sample.

The cohort was made up of about 610 healthy bone marrow donors. All cohort members were sampled while nominally healthy, although unrecorded immune exposures were likely present. The donor tested CMV seropositive, placing the donor among the roughly 300 seropositive members of the cohort. Every donor gave a peripheral blood sample, and the peripheral blood mononuclear cells from that sample were used for TCR beta sequencing. The Qiagen DNeasy Blood Extraction Kit was used to extract genomic DNA from the blood cell samples. Reading the germline V gene gives CDR1 SGDLS and CDR2 YYNGEE. The CDR3 sequence holds 13 residues, the cysteine and phenylalanine included. Just the 39-base CDR3 DNA is kept, in frame starting at base 1. V is cut by 5 bases and J by 6 bases, and the space between the germline ends is 11 bases. In the case of this clone: This clone's antigen is unknown. The record has no base qualities; no much larger clone is one base away.

The chain joins TRBV9 to TRBJ2-2; TRBD1 might be the D gene, on 6 matching bases. The sequencing input was PBMCs. This TCR came from a young man in good health and CMV-seropositive. The DNA sequence is TGTGCCAGCAGTCCGCAGGGGCCCGGGGAGCTGTTTTTT. Its product reads: CASSPQGPGELFF.